This T cell receptor beta chain was identified in a study of T-cell memory formation after mild COVID-19 (dated by TCRdb to the early 2020s). About the investigation overall: TCR sequence clusters from the two donors were largely donor specific. The cohort was made up of two young adult volunteers, one female and one male, who were previously healthy. T-cell clones expanding and contracting after mild COVID-19 in a couple of donors were tracked by longitudinal TCRalpha and TCRbeta repertoire sequencing.

The germline V gene (reference sequence) gives CDR1 as SEHNR and CDR2 as FQNEAQ. The CDR3 has 20 amino acids, counting the end cysteine and phenylalanine. CDR3 DNA is the only sequence kept; it has 60 bases, read in frame from the first base. Germline trimming: 1 base from V, 2 bases from J; junction bases outside gene matches: 16. A note on this clonotype: Its antigen specificity is not known. Within one base of it there is no much larger clone, and no base qualities were kept.

The paper as a whole reports these results and caveats: Contracting CD4+ clones appeared mostly in the CM and EM memory subsets, whereas CD8+ clones were enriched in EMRA. Some responding clones were detected in pre-infection memory, which suggested that pre-existing cross-reactive memory T cells had joined the SARS-CoV-2 response. Clones that contracted from day 15 to 85 showed balanced CD4/CD8 phenotypes, whereas a second wave of clones that expanded from day 15 to 37 leaned towards CD4+. Only a couple of mild cases were covered by the study, and larger cohorts that include severe cases with pre-infection samples were considered necessary. The second-wave clones that peaked on day 37 were not confirmed to be SARS-CoV-2 specific.

Sequencing relied on an Illumina NovaSeq 6000. TCRalpha and TCRbeta cDNA libraries were built by 5'RACE with constant-segment primers, adding sample barcodes and unique molecular identifiers. Trizol reagent was used to extract RNA from every sample. Library amplification was performed in two PCR steps, and a second sample barcode and Illumina TruSeq adapters were introduced in the second step. The libraries were sequenced on an Illumina NovaSeq using 2 x 150 bp paired-end reads. The authors processed their data as follows. With migec v1.2.7, reads were demultiplexed and then collapsed into UMI-guided consensus sequences. Using mixcr v2.1.11, UMI consensuses were aligned to TRA and TRB V and J templates and then assembled into clonotypes. Expanded or contracted clonotypes were those called significant by both edgeR and NoisET, with noise models trained on biological replicates. For edgeR calls, a false discovery rate-adjusted p below 0.01 and a log2 fold-change threshold of 1 were applied. As an exploratory analysis of dynamics, max-normalized trajectories of the 1000 most abundant clonotypes were examined by PCA with hierarchical clustering. Each responding clone was given a CD4 or CD8 phenotype based on the CD4+ and CD8+ repertoires, which had been sequenced separately. The public reads were reprocessed in TCRdb via fastp at Q25 and MiXCR, keeping in-frame beta chains. Every distinct CDR3 protein forms one entry, paired with its most common genes and DNA. V and J calls and clone size were set by TCRdb, not the authors. This sample has about 390,000 distinct CDR3 sequences in its table, and around 21% of those were observed once. Together, the top ten hold about 12% of the sample.

Ficoll-Paque density gradient centrifugation was used to isolate PBMCs. The source material was PBMCs or a T cell subset sorted from them (not recorded which). The chain is encoded by TRBV7-9 joined to TRBJ2-5; 10 bases in between match TRBD2. The TCR was taken from an adult woman who had mild COVID-19 (a few samples of this study predate the infection). The sample titles of this study are shuffled in the database, so cell type and time point are left out; the donor was told from shared clones. The DNA is as follows: TGTGCCAGCAGCTTAGGACTGGCGAGCGGGAGGGCTGTGATACAAGAGACCCAGTACTTC. Translated, this is CASSLGLASGRAVIQETQYF.